This is a list of T cell receptor beta chains from one sample in a study of blood T cell repertoires in COVID-19. TCRdb's copy holds only in-frame clones and misses some; the assay was immunoSEQ multiplex PCR. The top ten hold around 2% of the sample, which has about 200,000 clones, roughly 87% seen once. Source material: PBMCs or T cells enriched from blood (not recorded which). All receptors derive from a woman in her 30s who had recovered from COVID-19. Both conserved end residues are part of each CDR3. A D gene is named only where the DNA matches it firmly. Size tells how often a clone was seen (once, few, many) or the class of an expanded clone, and some rows leave it out.

TRBJ2-7 15 TRBD2 . TRBV7-2 TGTGCCAGCAGCTTTAGCGGGGGGCGACTCTACGAGCAGTACTTC CASSFSGGRLYEQYF
TRBJ1-5 17 TRBD1 few TRBV5-6 TGTGCCAGCAGCTCTTTATCGGACAGGGAATATAATCAGCCCCAGCATTTT CASSSLSDREYNQPQHF
TRBJ1-1 10 . . TRBV11-1 TGTGCCAGCAGCAATAATGAAGCTTTCTTT CASSNNEAFF
TRBJ1-5 19 TRBD1 . TRBV27 TGTGCCAGCAGTTCCACCCCGACAGGGGCCCGTTATAGCAATCAGCCCCAGCATTTT CASSSTPTGARYSNQPQHF
TRBJ1-1 15 . once TRBV9 TGTGCCAGCAGCCCCTTGGGGGGGTCAAACACTGAAGCTTTCTTT CASSPLGGSNTEAFF
TRBJ1-2 14 . once TRBV12-5 TGTGCTAGTGGTTTTGTCGCTGGCCCGGGTGGCTACACCTTC CASGFVAGPGGYTF
TRBJ1-1 13 . . TRBV2 TGTGCCAGCTCTCGGACAGTGAACACTGAAGCTTTCTTT CASSRTVNTEAFF
TRBJ1-4 15 . . TRBV27 TGTGCCAGCAGTGGACTAGCCAGGGAGCGTGAAAAACTGTTTTTT CASSGLAREREKLFF
TRBJ2-1 15 TRBD2 . TRBV2 TGTGCCAGCAGCTCCAGAACTAGCGGGAGTGATGAGCAGTTCTTC CASSSRTSGSDEQFF
TRBJ2-2 17 . . TRBV25-1 TGTGCCAGCAGTGAATCGGGGGTAGGGATAGTCACCGGGGAGCTGTTTTTT CASSESGVGIVTGELFF
TRBJ1-4 17 TRBD1 . TRBV4-2 TGTGCCAGCAGCCCACGCTCCCCAGGGGGCGGAGATGAAAAACTGTTTTTT CASSPRSPGGGDEKLFF
TRBJ1-1 13 . . TRBV4-1 TGCGCCAGCAGCCCACAGGGTTGGGCTGAAGCTTTCTTT CASSPQGWAEAFF
TRBJ2-7 13 . . TRBV7-2 TGTGCCAGCAGCCTAGGGATGGCGGGCGAGCAGTACTTC CASSLGMAGEQYF
TRBJ2-1 14 TRBD2 . TRBV5-1 TGCGCCAGCAGCTTGGGAGCGGGGCCAAATGAGCAGTTCTTC CASSLGAGPNEQFF
TRBJ2-1 15 . . TRBV5-1 TGCGCCAGCAGCTTGACGAGGGCCACATACAATGAGCAGTTCTTC CASSLTRATYNEQFF
TRBJ1-6 15 TRBD1 . TRBV30 TGTGCCTGCAACAGGGGCCCTACCTATAATTCACCCCTCCACTTT CACNRGPTYNSPLHF
TRBJ2-5 13 . . TRBV5-1 TGCGCCAGCAGCCCGGGGAGTCAAGAGACCCAGTACTTC CASSPGSQETQYF
TRBJ2-1 15 . . TRBV14 TGTGCCAGCAGCCGTACCGGGACTGGATACAATGAGCAGTTCTTC CASSRTGTGYNEQFF
TRBJ2-1 17 TRBD1 . TRBV6-1 TGTGCCAGCAGTGAAGCGTCATGGGACAGGGGGGGAAATGAGCAGTTCTTC CASSEASWDRGGNEQFF
TRBJ1-6 15 . . TRBV7-9 TGTGCCAGCAGCCGTACAGGGTCCTATAATTCACCCCTCCACTTT CASSRTGSYNSPLHF
TRBJ2-3 15 . . TRBV7-6 TGTGCCAGCAGCTTAGGGGGGGGCATGACAGATACGCAGTATTTT CASSLGGGMTDTQYF
TRBJ2-5 15 TRBD1 . TRBV4-2 TGTGCCAGCAGCCAAGATCGGGACAGGGAAGAGACCCAGTACTTC CASSQDRDREETQYF
TRBJ1-6 15 TRBD1 . TRBV5-8 TGTGCCAGCAGCTTTTGGACAGGGGCGAATTCACCCCTCCACTTT CASSFWTGANSPLHF
TRBJ2-3 17 . many TRBV5-6 TGTGCCAGCAGTTCATTCCCTCCCTCGACTAGCACAGATACGCAGTATTTT CASSSFPPSTSTDTQYF
TRBJ2-3 16 . . TRBV4-1 TGCGCCAGCAGCCTAATGGGGGGGCCAAAGGCAGATACGCAGTATTTT CASSLMGGPKADTQYF
TRBJ2-2 18 TRBD1 . TRBV6-2/TRBV6-3 TGTGCCAGCAGCCCTAGGATCCGGGACAGGCAAAACACCGGGGAGCTGTTTTTT CASSPRIRDRQNTGELFF
TRBJ2-7 14 . . TRBV7-9 TGTGCCAGCAGCTTCGGGACTGCCTCTTACGAGCAGTACTTC CASSFGTASYEQYF
TRBJ1-2 11 TRBD1 . TRBV18 TGTGCCAGCTCCCGGGACAGTGGCTACACCTTC CASSRDSGYTF
TRBJ1-5 15 . . TRBV27 TGTGCCAGCAGCCCGACGGCCAGGGGCAATCAGCCCCAGCATTTT CASSPTARGNQPQHF
TRBJ1-5 15 . . TRBV6-4 TGTGCCAGCAGTGAAATAGCCGGTAGCAATCAGCCCCAGCATTTT CASSEIAGSNQPQHF
TRBJ2-1 16 . . TRBV7-8 TGTGCCAGCAGCCCTAGAGGGGGACCGCTTTACAATGAGCAGTTCTTC CASSPRGGPLYNEQFF
TRBJ1-1 16 . few TRBV6-5 TGTGCCAGCAGTTACTCCATTGACAGGTGGGGGACTGAAGCTTTCTTT CASSYSIDRWGTEAFF
TRBJ1-2 13 . . TRBV7-9 TGTGCCAGCAGCCCTGGACTATTCTATGGCTACACCTTC CASSPGLFYGYTF
TRBJ2-5 15 TRBD2 few TRBV24-1 TGTGCCACCAGTGATCCAACTAGCGGGCAAGAGACCCAGTACTTC CATSDPTSGQETQYF
TRBJ1-5 15 . . TRBV7-2 TGTGCCAGCAGCTTATATAAGGGGAGCAATCAGCCCCAGCATTTT CASSLYKGSNQPQHF
TRBJ1-1 13 . . TRBV4-1 TGCGCCAGCAGCCAAGGGCCAGGGATTGTAGCTTTCTTT CASSQGPGIVAFF
TRBJ1-2 12 . . TRBV6-1 TGTGCCAGCAGTGATTCGGGCTATGGCTACACCTTC CASSDSGYGYTF
TRBJ2-1 14 TRBD2 once TRBV7-3 TGTGCCAGCAGCTTGGGCGGGAGTTCGAGTGAGCAGTTCTTC CASSLGGSSSEQFF
TRBJ1-1 14 . . TRBV11-3 TGTGCCAGCAGCGGGGGCAGGGCGGGCACTGAAGCTTTCTTT CASSGGRAGTEAFF
TRBJ1-6 15 TRBD1 . TRBV27 TGTGCCAGCAGTTCCCGACAGGGGTTCGGATCACCCCTCCACTTT CASSSRQGFGSPLHF
TRBJ1-3 15 . . TRBV11-3 TGTGCCAGCAGCTTCGAGACACGTATCGGAAACACCATATATTTT CASSFETRIGNTIYF
TRBJ1-6 16 . . TRBV5-5 TGTGCCAGCAGCTCTAATCGGGGGGGATCCAATTCACCCCTCCACTTT CASSSNRGGSNSPLHF
TRBJ2-7 15 TRBD2 . TRBV5-6 TGTGCCAGCAGCTTCAAAAATAGCGGGACCTACGAGCAGTACTTC CASSFKNSGTYEQYF
TRBJ1-6 15 TRBD1 . TRBV5-1 TGCGCCAGCAGCTTATCAGGGGGAGATAATTCACCCCTCCACTTT CASSLSGGDNSPLHF
TRBJ2-7 14 TRBD2 . TRBV30 TGTGCCTGGAGTGGCGAGCGGGGATCCTACGAGCAGTACTTC CAWSGERGSYEQYF
TRBJ1-2 14 . . TRBV5-1 TGCGCCAGCAGCTTGGGAGAGACTAACTATGGCTACACCTTC CASSLGETNYGYTF
TRBJ1-1 14 . . TRBV6-5 TGTGCCAGCTCTGAGCGGGACGGGAACACTGAAGCTTTCTTT CASSERDGNTEAFF
TRBJ2-3 17 TRBD2 . TRBV3-1/TRBV3-2 TGTGCCAGCAGCCATCGGGGTAGCGGGGGGGACACAGATACGCAGTATTTT CASSHRGSGGDTDTQYF
TRBJ2-7 15 TRBD1 . TRBV5-1 TGCGCCAGCAGGTCGGCCGGGACAGGGGAGTATGGGCAGTACTTC CASRSAGTGEYGQYF